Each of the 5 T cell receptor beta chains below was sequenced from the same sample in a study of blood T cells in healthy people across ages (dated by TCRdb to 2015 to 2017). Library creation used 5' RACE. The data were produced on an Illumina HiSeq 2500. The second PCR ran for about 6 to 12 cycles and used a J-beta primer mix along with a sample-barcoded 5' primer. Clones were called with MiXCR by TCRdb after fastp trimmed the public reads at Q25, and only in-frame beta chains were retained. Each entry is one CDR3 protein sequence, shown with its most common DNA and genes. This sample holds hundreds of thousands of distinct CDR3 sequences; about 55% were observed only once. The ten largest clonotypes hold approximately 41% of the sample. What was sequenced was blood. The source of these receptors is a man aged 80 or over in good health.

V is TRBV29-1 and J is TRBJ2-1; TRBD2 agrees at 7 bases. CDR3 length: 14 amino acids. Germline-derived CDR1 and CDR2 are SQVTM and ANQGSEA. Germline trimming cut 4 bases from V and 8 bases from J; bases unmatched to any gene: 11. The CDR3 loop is CSVGGLAAGYEQFF. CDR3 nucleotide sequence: TGCAGCGTTGGAGGGCTAGCGGCAGGGTATGAGCAGTTCTTC.

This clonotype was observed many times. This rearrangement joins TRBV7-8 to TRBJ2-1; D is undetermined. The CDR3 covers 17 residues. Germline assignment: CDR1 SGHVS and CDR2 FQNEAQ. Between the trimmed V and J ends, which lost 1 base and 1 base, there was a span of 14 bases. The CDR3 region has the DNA TGTGCCAGCAGCTTAGTCTATCTCCTCATGTCCTACAATGAGCAGTTCTTC. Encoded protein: CASSLVYLLMSYNEQFF.

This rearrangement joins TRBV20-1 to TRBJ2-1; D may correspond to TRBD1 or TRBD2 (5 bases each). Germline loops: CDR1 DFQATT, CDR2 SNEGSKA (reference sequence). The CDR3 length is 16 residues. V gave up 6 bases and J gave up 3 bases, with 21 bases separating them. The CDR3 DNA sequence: TGCAGTGCCGCGACGAAAACTTGGGGGAACTACAATGAGCAGTTCTTC. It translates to CSAATKTWGNYNEQFF.

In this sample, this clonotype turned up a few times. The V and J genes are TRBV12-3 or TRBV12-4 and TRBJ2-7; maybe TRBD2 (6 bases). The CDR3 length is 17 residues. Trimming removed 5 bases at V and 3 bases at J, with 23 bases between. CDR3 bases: TGTGCCAGCAGTGGACCTGGCGGGGCGGGCACGATCTACGAGCAGTACTTC. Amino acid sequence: CASSGPGGAGTIYEQYF.

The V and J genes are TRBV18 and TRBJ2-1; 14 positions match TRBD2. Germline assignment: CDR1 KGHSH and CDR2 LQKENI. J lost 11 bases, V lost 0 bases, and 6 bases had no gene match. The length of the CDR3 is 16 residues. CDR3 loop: CASSPPTSGRAGKQFF. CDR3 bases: TGTGCCAGCTCACCACCGACTAGCGGGAGGGCCGGGAAGCAGTTCTTC.